The 3 T cell receptor beta chains below were found in one sample sequenced in a study of blood T cell repertoires in COVID-19. The method was immunoSEQ multiplex PCR; TCRdb's version includes in-frame clones alone and lacks a portion of them. The sample records around 270,000 clones, 84% being singletons. The sample consisted of peripheral blood. The receptors here all came from a woman in her thirties or forties who had recovered from COVID-19.

This clone has just a few counts. The chain has TRBV3-1 (or the pseudogene TRBV3-2) and TRBJ2-7, with D perhaps matching TRBD2 (6 bases). V was shortened by 1 base and J by 5 bases, with 15 bases between the two germline ends. CDR3 length: 15 amino acids. Germline lookup yields CDR1 LGHDT and CDR2 YNNKEL (reference sequence). CDR3: CASSQGWRGLDEQYF. CDR3 bases: TGTGCCAGCAGCCAAGGGTGGAGGGGCCTGGACGAGCAGTACTTC.

The rearrangement links TRBV7-9 to TRBJ1-6; D is unclear. Germline V gene sequence: CDR1 SEHNR, CDR2 FQNEAQ (reference sequence). V lost 5 bases to trimming and J lost 9 bases, with 17 bases between them. This CDR3 is 15 amino acids long. The CDR3 loop is CASSQLTRAASPLHF. CDR3 sequence (DNA): TGTGCCAGCAGCCAATTGACGAGGGCGGCTTCACCCCTCCACTTT.

The chain recombines TRBV20-1 with TRBJ2-7; 9 bases line up with TRBD2. The V and J ends lost 3 bases and 4 bases, in that order; junction bases with no gene match: 7. This CDR3 has 14 residues. Germline-derived CDR1 and CDR2 are DFQATT and SNEGSKA (reference sequence). The CDR3 spells CSASLAGTTYEQYF. CDR3 nucleotide sequence: TGCAGTGCTAGTCTAGCGGGGACCACGTACGAGCAGTACTTC.